These 24 T cell receptor beta chains were all obtained from the same sample, sequenced in a study of blood T cell repertoires in COVID-19. Profiled with immunoSEQ multiplex PCR; TCRdb holds only in-frame clones, not every one. The sample consists of approximately 490,000 clones, approximately 86% of them appearing once. The sample taken for sequencing was PBMCs or T cells enriched from blood (not recorded which). The receptor set was obtained from a woman aged 55 to 70 who had recovered from COVID-19.

The chain combines TRBV2 with TRBJ1-5; no firm D call. The CDR3 has 15 amino acids. V lost 8 bases, J lost 2 bases, and 16 bases lay in between. Germline V gives CDR1 SNHLY, CDR2 FYNNEI. The CDR3 region has the DNA TGTGCCAGCTCTCTCGAGGGTATGGGCAATCAGCCCCAGCATTTT. This gives the protein CASSLEGMGNQPQHF.

This clone was seen a single time. The V gene is TRBV7-9, the J gene TRBJ2-5, with D possibly TRBD1 on 6 matching bases. The CDR3 covers 13 residues. CDR1 SEHNR and CDR2 FQNEAQ come from the germline V gene (reference sequence). V gave up 3 bases and J gave up 4 bases, with 9 bases separating them. CDR3 DNA sequence: TGTGCCAGCAGCTTCCAGGGGCGAGAGACCCAGTACTTC. Amino acid sequence: CASSFQGRETQYF.

The genes are TRBV29-1 and TRBJ2-1; D is undetermined. The CDR3 is 10 residues long. V lost 4 bases and J lost 9, with 7 bases in between. Germline-derived CDR1 and CDR2 are SQVTM and ANQGSEA. The CDR3 coding sequence is TGCAGCGTTGCACAACGTGAGCAGTTCTTC. It codes for CSVAQREQFF.

J is TRBJ1-1 and V is TRBV11-3; D gene ambiguous. Deletions cut 0 bases from V and 10 bases from J, with 12 bases between. The CDR3 has 13 amino acids. Germline assignment: CDR1 SGHNT and CDR2 YENEEA. The CDR3 coding sequence is TGTGCCAGCAGCTTAGACCGCCAGGTCTCAGCTTTCTTT. It encodes CASSLDRQVSAFF.

J is TRBJ1-2 and V is TRBV2, with D tentatively TRBD1 (6 bases). Germline V gene sequence: CDR1 SNHLY, CDR2 FYNNEI. Trimming removed 7 bases from V and 13 bases from J, with 19 bases in between. The CDR3 has 12 amino acids. The chain's CDR3 is CASIRQAPGGTF. In DNA form, the CDR3 reads TGTGCCAGCATTCGACAGGCCCCAGGAGGCACCTTC.

This clone has only a few counts. This chain connects TRBV5-1 to TRBJ1-2, with 7 bases fitting TRBD1. There are 14 residues in the CDR3. V was clipped by 4 bases and J by 3 bases; unmatched bases: 6. Germline V gives CDR1 SGHRS, CDR2 YFSETQ. Here the CDR3 reads CASSRQGTDYGYTF. The CDR3 nucleotides read TGCGCCAGCAGCCGACAGGGTACAGACTATGGCTACACCTTC. The full variable domain, in which reference TRBV5-1 and TRBJ1-2 provide the parts outside the CDR3, is KAGVTQTPRYLIKTRGQQVTLSCSPISGHRSVSWYQQTPGQGLQFLFEYFSETQRNKGNFPGRFSGRQFSNSRSEMNVSTLELGDSALYLCASSRQGTDYGYTFGSGTRLTVV.

This chain joins TRBV5-1 and TRBJ2-1; the match to TRBD2 covers 15 bases. CDR1 is SGHRS and CDR2 is YFSETQ in the germline V gene. The CDR3 contains 14 residues. The V gene end was trimmed by 4 bases and the J gene end by 15 bases; junction bases not matched to a gene: 8. CDR3 loop: CASSEGLAGGRLFF. CDR3 coding DNA: TGCGCCAGCAGCGAGGGACTAGCGGGGGGCCGGCTGTTCTTC.

The rearrangement uses TRBV24-1 and TRBJ2-7; possible D gene TRBD2, 5 bases. The CDR3 is made up of 14 amino acids. Germline assignment: CDR1 KGHDR and CDR2 SFDVKD. V was clipped by 4 bases and J by 3 bases, with 12 bases between them. The CDR3 loop reads CATSDPLRGYEQYF. Written as DNA, the CDR3 is TGTGCCACCAGTGACCCTCTCCGGGGCTACGAGCAGTACTTC.

V gene TRBV5-1 combines with J gene TRBJ2-3, with D perhaps matching TRBD2 (5 bases). V dropped 4 bases and J dropped 3 bases, with 12 bases sitting between them. The CDR3 consists of 14 residues. CDR1 and CDR2 from the germline V gene are SGHRS and YFSETQ. As DNA, the CDR3 is TGCGCCAGCAGCCCACGGGGTCCGACAGATACGCAGTATTTT. Amino acids: CASSPRGPTDTQYF.

The rearrangement joins TRBV7-8 to TRBJ1-5, with 7 bases identical to TRBD1. CDR3 size: 16 residues. Looked up from germline, CDR1 is SGHVS and CDR2 is FQNEAQ. The J segment lost 2 bases and the V segment lost 5 bases, leaving 9 bases of the junction unmatched. The CDR3 reads CASSHRGLPGNQPQHF. CDR3 DNA sequence: TGTGCCAGCAGCCACAGGGGACTTCCAGGCAATCAGCCCCAGCATTTT.

The chain combines TRBV27 with TRBJ2-2; the D gene is possibly TRBD2 (7 bases). The length of the CDR3 is 16 residues. In germline, CDR1 is MNHEY, CDR2 SMNVEV (reference sequence). V lost 5 bases and J 4 bases, leaving 17 bases between the germline ends. The CDR3 DNA sequence: TGTGCCAGCAGTCGACTTACGAGGGGGGGCACCGGGGAGCTGTTTTTT. This encodes CASSRLTRGGTGELFF.

The V gene is TRBV7-9, the J gene TRBJ1-3, with 7 bases fitting TRBD1. Germline V gene data show CDR1 as SEHNR and CDR2 as FQNEAQ (reference sequence). The CDR3 runs to 15 residues. V shed 1 base, J shed 2 bases, and the junction held 2 bases outside the gene matches. In DNA form, the CDR3 reads TGTGCCAGCAGCTTAGACAGGGGAGCTGGAAACACCATATATTTT. It codes for CASSLDRGAGNTIYF.

This clone was observed a few times. This rearrangement joins TRBV23-1 to TRBJ1-4; D uncertain. TRBV23-1 is labeled an ORF, and its function is uncertain. V was cut by 7 bases and J by 6 bases, with 12 bases left in between. The CDR3 sequence is 13 residues long. The CDR3 protein is CASNTRGYEKLFF. CDR3 DNA sequence: TGCGCCAGCAATACAAGAGGCTATGAAAAACTGTTTTTT.

The chain joins TRBV14 to TRBJ2-1, with 11 positions matching TRBD2. The V gene's germline CDR1 is SGHDN and CDR2 FVKESK. The CDR3 consists of 17 residues. J gave up 2 bases and V 4 bases, and 7 bases lay outside the gene matches. The CDR3 DNA follows: TGTGCCAGCAGCCGATGGGGACTAGCGGATACCTACAATGAGCAGTTCTTC. Protein sequence: CASSRWGLADTYNEQFF.

V gene TRBV24-1 combines with J gene TRBJ1-2; no clear D. The CDR3 runs to 14 residues. Trimming took 4 bases from V and 3 from J, leaving 11 bases between them. Looked up from germline, CDR1 is KGHDR and CDR2 is SFDVKD. CDR3 loop: CATSEATEDYGYTF. In nucleotides, the CDR3 is TGTGCCACCAGTGAGGCCACAGAAGACTATGGCTACACCTTC.

In nucleotides, the CDR3 is TGTGCCAGCAGCAAAGGAACAGGGACGCAAGAGCAGTACTTC. Its translation is CASSKGTGTQEQYF. This chain joins TRBV21-1 and TRBJ2-7; no DNA check was done on the table's D call, TRBD1. TRBV21-1 is assigned pseudogene status. The CDR3 has 14 residues.

The chain is built from TRBV2 and TRBJ2-2; 8 bases fit TRBD2. CDR3 size: 14 residues. Germline CDR1 SNHLY, CDR2 FYNNEI. V lost 6 bases, J lost 4 bases, and 4 bases stayed unmatched. DNA for the CDR3: TGTGCCAGCAGCGCGGGGGGAGGCACCGGGGAGCTGTTTTTT. This gives the protein CASSAGGGTGELFF.

This sequence joins TRBV6-5 and TRBJ1-1; D may be TRBD1 (6 bases). Germline CDR1 MNHEY, CDR2 SVGAGI. The V end lost 6 bases, the J end lost 8 bases, and 13 bases lay between the germline ends. The CDR3 covers 12 residues. CDR3 bases: TGTGCCAGCAGACAGGGACGCATGGAAGCTTTCTTT. Translated: CASRQGRMEAFF.

This clone was seen at least ten times. The rearrangement uses TRBV6-1 and TRBJ1-5; D perhaps matches TRBD1 (5 bases). Germline V CDR1 and CDR2: MNHNS, SASEGT. This CDR3 is 15 amino acids long. Deletions cut 1 base from V and 1 base from J, with 8 bases between. The CDR3 bases are TGTGCCAGCAGTGAAGGGGGCGTGAGCAATCAGCCCCAGCATTTT. Protein: CASSEGGVSNQPQHF.

This chain connects TRBV2 to TRBJ2-7; D may be TRBD1 (5 bases). Trimming cost V 8 bases and J 2 bases, with 7 bases left between them. CDR3 length equals 11 residues. Germline lookup yields CDR1 SNHLY and CDR2 FYNNEI. CDR3 bases: TGTGCCAGCGAGGACACCTACGAGCAGTACTTC. As protein: CASEDTYEQYF.

The chain carries TRBV5-1 and TRBJ2-1, with 12 bases matching TRBD2. Germline values: CDR1 SGHRS, CDR2 YFSETQ. The V and J ends lost 6 bases and 8 bases, in that order; junction bases with no gene match: 15. The CDR3 sequence is 17 residues long. CDR3 DNA sequence: TGCGCCAGCACCTCGAGGGCTAGCGGGGGGGCTGTGGATGAGCAGTTCTTC. As protein: CASTSRASGGAVDEQFF.

The rearrangement links TRBV27 to TRBJ2-6; tentatively, D is TRBD1 (5 bases). Germline assignment: CDR1 MNHEY and CDR2 SMNVEV (reference sequence). The length of the CDR3 is 15 residues. The V and J ends lost 2 bases and 2 bases respectively, with 7 bases between them. The DNA for the CDR3 is TGTGCCAGCAGTTTAAAGGGGACTGGGGCCAACGTCCTGACTTTC. Residues: CASSLKGTGANVLTF.

The chain has TRBV19 and TRBJ2-7; 9 bases line up with TRBD1. Germline trimming cut 7 bases from V and 4 bases from J; bases unmatched to any gene: 5. The CDR3 has 13 residues. Germline V lookup: CDR1 LNHDA, CDR2 SQIVND (reference sequence). CDR3 DNA: TGTGCCAGTAACCCGGGACAGGGTTACGAGCAGTACTTC. It specifies CASNPGQGYEQYF. Using reference TRBV19 and TRBJ2-7 for the parts outside the CDR3, the full variable domain is DGGITQSPKYLFRKEGQNVTLSCEQNLNHDAMYWYRQDPGQGLRLIYYSQIVNDFQKGDIAEGYSVSREKKESFPLTVTSAQKNPTAFYLCASNPGQGYEQYFGPGTRLTVT.

In regard to this clone: This CDR3 is also generated by other DNA sequences in the sample. The V and J genes are TRBV5-1 and TRBJ2-7; D is ambiguous. Germline V gives CDR1 SGHRS, CDR2 YFSETQ. Deletions cut 0 bases from V and 2 bases from J, with 6 bases between. This CDR3 is 13 amino acids long. The CDR3 bases are TGCGCCAGCAGCTTGGACAGAGCCTACGAGCAGTACTTC. Its translation: CASSLDRAYEQYF.